This T cell receptor (beta chain) was captured by sequencing in a study of CD8+ T cells in alopecia areata (dated by TCRdb to between 2018 and 2020). Context from the whole study: The treated patients, all with moderate-to-severe alopecia areata, were enrolled in an open-label pilot trial of oral tofacitinib given at 5 to 10 mg twice daily. Tofacitinib was administered for 6 to 18 months, and 6 months of follow-up off drug were then conducted to assess delayed response and recurrence. High-throughput TCRbeta sequencing was used to examine T cell clonal expansion in alopecia areata in both the C3H/HeJ mouse model and human patients. Human TCRbeta sequencing covered scalp tissue and sorted CD4+ and CD8+ peripheral blood T cells from patchy and totalis/universalis alopecia areata patients and healthy controls. Biopsies were taken from tofacitinib-treated patients at baseline and at 4 and 24 weeks of treatment, and a later scalp biopsy was taken in several of the tofacitinib-treated patients. Clonality in the scalp was compared among normal scalp (n=4), patchy alopecia areata scalp (n=8), and alopecia totalis/universalis scalp (n=8). RNA was obtained with the PAXgene miRNA kit for fixed scalp, the miRNeasy kit for PBMCs, and the RNeasy kit for mouse skin. immunoSEQ multiplex PCR using 35 Vbeta forward primers and 13 Jbeta reverse primers was used to amplify TCRbeta CDR3 regions.

CDR1 and CDR2 were assigned from the germline V gene (reference sequence) as GTSNPN and SVGIG. V loses 6 bases, J loses 11 bases, and the germline ends lie 16 bases apart. From the cysteine through the phenylalanine, the CDR3 covers 11 amino acids. The DNA shown is the 33-base CDR3, in frame from base 1. The library relied on the immunoSEQ multiplex PCR assay. For TCR sequencing, RNA was extracted from every sample and reverse transcribed into cDNA to serve as template. SuperScript III was used to make first-strand cDNA, primed with a 2:1 mix of oligo-dT and random hexamers. A synthetic immune receptor repertoire was used to gauge amplification bias, and whatever bias remained was removed computationally. The original pipeline was this. Raw reads were preprocessed for error removal, and CDR3 was defined according to IMGT conventions as running from the conserved cysteine to phenylalanine. To get clonality, Shannon entropy was normalized by log2 of the number of productive unique TCRs and the result was subtracted from 1. Whether scalp clones were CD4 or CD8 was inferred by matching scalp TCRbeta sequences against CD4 and CD8 repertoires sorted from blood. TCRdb took over this immuneACCESS table, retaining in-frame rearrangements with V and J assigned. Such tables are incomplete; in checked studies, under half of the missing clones stem from an unresolved V gene, and the remainder is unexplained. D and trimming were read from the DNA, whereas the V and J calls and clone size are those reported in that table. This sample comprises roughly 200,000 clones, around 63% of them detected only once. The ten largest clonotypes hold 1.5% to 2% of the sample.

With respect to this clone: Its recognized antigen is unknown. Per-nucleotide qualities are absent, and no much larger clonotype sits a single base away.

This specimen's time point label, interpreted: baseline before oral tofacitinib. Lesional scalp punch biopsies and peripheral blood were obtained from alopecia areata patients. PBMCs were isolated by density centrifugation and stained for CD3, CD4 and CD8, after which CD4+ and CD8+ T cells were sorted on a FACSAria. Summary of the overall study and its limitations: Shared TCR sequences between patients were less evident than in mice, which may be partly attributable to HLA diversity in the patient population. Unlike mouse skin, where gammadelta T cells dominate, normal human skin contains resident alphabeta T cells that get sequenced too, which complicates analysis of the scalp TCR repertoire. Compared with normal scalp, lesional scalp, particularly in alopecia totalis/universalis, had higher clonality and more expanded CD8+ clones, which suggests antigenic drive.

This material consisted of CD4+ T cells sorted from blood, taken at week 0. The receptor comes from a human donor with alopecia areata. The chain links TRBV30 with TRBJ1-1; TRBD1 is perhaps the D gene, given 5 matching bases. The nucleotide sequence reads as follows: TGTGCCTGTCTCCAAGGGGTATTGGCTTTCTTT. This is translated as CACLQGVLAFF.